Given below is one T cell receptor beta chain in context. Its antigen is still unknown. Treatment given: roughly nine-day PBMC culture with coronavirus spike peptide pools or control peptides (ViraFEST assay). The CDR3 consists of 15 residues. Trimming shortened V by 2 bases and J by 2 bases, and 12 bases separated the two germline ends. CDR1 is MNHNS, CDR2 SASEGT, per germline. The sample originates from a study of vaccination and CD4 T cells after COVID-19. Oncomine TCR Beta short-read sequencing was applied to DNA from cultured CD4+ T cells. From the PCR reads, TCRdb called clonotypes with MiXCR, one entry per CDR3 protein. The table includes tens of thousands of distinct CDR3 sequences, 58% detected once.

The J gene is TRBJ1-2, the V gene TRBV6-1; D unresolved. The TCR sequence derives from a human donor who had recovered from COVID-19. Sequencing was done on a sample of CD4+ T cells from blood, cultured in vitro. CDR3 DNA sequence: TGTGCCAGCAGTGAACGTAGAGGAGGGAACTATGGCTACACCTTC. Encoded protein: CASSERRGGNYGYTF.